What follows are 8 T cell receptor beta chains derived from one specimen sequenced in a study of OX40 agonist ivuxolimab in advanced cancers. The table came from immunoSEQ multiplex PCR; TCRdb's copy has only in-frame clones and leaves some out. The repertoire has approximately 91,000 clones, 87% of them found once; the top ten carry around 0.52%. The material sequenced was CD4+ or CD8+ T cells sorted from blood, taken in a trial of the OX40 agonist ivuxolimab. These receptors all come from an adult with an advanced solid tumor such as melanoma, head and neck, liver or kidney cancer.

The chain combines TRBV19 with TRBJ1-1; TRBD1 matches at 7 bases. Per the germline V gene, CDR1 is LNHDA and CDR2 is SQIVND (reference sequence). J was trimmed by 6 bases and V by 9 bases; bases with no gene match: 13. This CDR3 spans 14 amino acids. CDR3 sequence (DNA): TGTGCCAGCCTACACAGGGGCCTAGAGTCTGAAGCTTTCTTT. Protein: CASLHRGLESEAFF.

The chain uses TRBV29-1 and TRBJ1-1; 7 bases map to TRBD1. The CDR3 length is 12 residues. Trimming at V came to 3 bases and at J to 9 bases, leaving 7 bases not matched to a gene. The germline CDR1 and CDR2 sequences are SQVTM and ANQGSEA. As DNA, the CDR3 is TGCAGCGTTGACGAACAGGGGTCGAAAGCTTTCTTT. This sequence encodes CSVDEQGSKAFF. The full variable domain, in which reference TRBV29-1 and TRBJ1-1 provide the parts outside the CDR3, is SAVISQKPSRDICQRGTSLTIQCQVDSQVTMMFWYRQQPGQSLTLIATANQGSEATYESGFVIDKFPISRPNLTFSTLTVSNMSPEDSSIYLCSVDEQGSKAFFGQGTRLTVV.

The chain employs TRBV4-2 and TRBJ2-3, with TRBD1 matching over 7 bases. CDR3 length: 14 residues. The germline V gene encodes CDR1 LGHNA and CDR2 YNFKEQ. With V trimmed by 6 bases and J by 4 bases, 7 bases remained unmatched. CDR3 amino acids: CASSGDRVADTQYF. DNA of the CDR3: TGTGCCAGCAGTGGAGACAGGGTGGCAGATACGCAGTATTTT.

The J gene is TRBJ2-1, the V gene TRBV19, with no clear D. CDR3 length: 13 residues. Germline CDR1 LNHDA, CDR2 SQIVND (reference sequence). Between the trimmed V and J ends, which lost 4 bases and 3 bases, there was a span of 7 bases. CDR3 protein: CASSTGYYNEQFF. CDR3 nucleotide sequence: TGTGCCAGTAGTACCGGATACTACAATGAGCAGTTCTTC.

V gene TRBV6-1 combines with J gene TRBJ1-6; D unresolved. Trimming took off 10 bases at V and 6 bases at J, with 13 bases between the two ends. Looked up from germline, CDR1 is MNHNS and CDR2 is SASEGT. This CDR3 is built from 13 residues. The CDR3 is CATLISPNSPLHF. The DNA of the CDR3 is TGTGCCACCCTTATATCTCCTAATTCACCCCTCCACTTT.

This rearrangement joins TRBV6-4 to TRBJ2-5, with 7 bases identical to TRBD1. CDR3 length: 13 amino acids. Germline assignment: CDR1 MRHNA and CDR2 SNTAGT. Trimming at V came to 3 bases and at J to 5 bases, leaving 3 bases not matched to a gene. The CDR3 nucleotides read TGTGCCAGCAGTGAAATACAGGGGGAGACCCAGTACTTC. Amino acids: CASSEIQGETQYF.

V gene TRBV19 combines with J gene TRBJ1-3, with D unclear. Trimming left V 2 bases short and J 7 bases short, with 3 bases between. CDR1 LNHDA and CDR2 SQIVND come from the germline V gene (reference sequence). CDR3 size: 11 residues. In DNA form, the CDR3 reads TGTGCCAGTAGTATAAGGAACACCATATATTTT. This sequence encodes CASSIRNTIYF.

The CDR3 DNA reads as TGTGCCAGCTCACCAACTGGAGGGAATGGCTACACCTTC. It codes for CASSPTGGNGYTF. The chain has TRBV18 and TRBJ1-2; no firm D call. There are 13 residues in the CDR3. Germline values: CDR1 KGHSH, CDR2 LQKENI. V was shortened by 2 bases and J by 6 bases, with 10 bases between the two germline ends.